The rows below give T cell receptor beta chains drawn from one sample of a study of chemoradiotherapy in HPV16-positive cancers. TCRdb's table, derived via immunoSEQ multiplex PCR, lists solely in-frame clones and lacks some. Of approximately 28,000 clones listed, 91% are singletons. The material was blood, obtained from a patient who underwent chemoradiotherapy. These receptors all come from a human donor with HPV-associated anogenital cancer. Each CDR3 is given with its conserved first and last residue. Fields, in order: clone size, J gene, V gene, D gene, CDR3 protein, CDR3 DNA. D genes are given only for firm matches. Only part of the rows carry a size: once, few, many, or a class if the clone is expanded.

>.|TRBJ1-1|TRBV19|.
CASSRAPGGDLNTEAFF
TGTGCCAGTAGTAGAGCTCCCGGGGGCGATTTGAACACTGAAGCTTTCTTT
>.|TRBJ1-2|TRBV2|.
CASRVGYYYGYTF
TGTGCCAGCAGAGTCGGATATTACTATGGCTACACCTTC
>once|TRBJ1-1|TRBV27|TRBD1
CASSSRTGGQNTEAFF
TGTGCCAGCAGTTCCCGGACAGGGGGCCAGAACACTGAAGCTTTCTTT
>.|TRBJ1-3|TRBV27|TRBD1
CASSSTGGSGNTIYF
TGTGCCAGCAGTTCGACAGGGGGCTCTGGAAACACCATATATTTT
>.|TRBJ1-1|TRBV30|.
CAWSSSAVVNTEAFF
TGTGCCTGGAGTTCGTCGGCAGTCGTGAACACTGAAGCTTTCTTT
>.|TRBJ2-1|TRBV21-1|.
CASSSQEGGLAAYNEQFF
TGTGCCAGCAGCTCGCAAGAGGGGGGACTAGCGGCCTACAATGAGCAGTTCTTC
>.|TRBJ2-2|TRBV7-6|TRBD2
CASSLKSGSSANTGELFF
TGTGCCAGCAGCTTAAAGAGCGGGAGTTCCGCGAACACCGGGGAGCTGTTTTTT
>.|TRBJ2-1|TRBV7-2|TRBD2
CASSDRLAGGRFF
TGTGCCAGCAGCGACAGACTAGCGGGGGGCAGGTTCTTC
>.|TRBJ2-7|TRBV14|.
CASGGPYEQYF
TGTGCCAGCGGGGGCCCGTACGAGCAGTACTTC
>.|TRBJ1-1|TRBV5-1|.
CASSPGGTEAFF
TGCGCCAGCAGCCCCGGCGGCACTGAAGCTTTCTTT
>once|TRBJ2-7|TRBV5-4|.
CASSYPGGYEQYF
TGTGCCAGCAGCTATCCCGGAGGGTACGAGCAGTACTTC
>.|TRBJ2-7|TRBV13|.
CASRLPSISGFFHEQYF
TGTGCCAGCAGACTCCCCAGTATTTCTGGATTTTTCCACGAGCAGTACTTC
>.|TRBJ2-7|TRBV20-1|.
CSASGPVEQYF
TGCAGTGCTAGTGGGCCGGTAGAGCAGTACTTC
>.|TRBJ2-7|TRBV6-6|.
CASSLDSNYEQYF
TGTGCCAGCTCCTTGGACAGTAACTACGAGCAGTACTTC
>.|TRBJ2-5|TRBV7-9|.
CASSLGGQETQYF
TGTGCCAGCAGCTTAGGCGGCCAAGAGACCCAGTACTTC
>.|TRBJ2-7|TRBV13|TRBD1
CASSLRRDRGYEQYF
TGTGCCAGCAGCTTACGCAGGGACAGGGGGTACGAGCAGTACTTC
>once|TRBJ1-4|TRBV2|.
CASSSLGTRDNEKLFF
TGTGCCAGCAGTTCTCTCGGGACACGTGATAATGAAAAACTGTTTTTT
>.|TRBJ2-7|TRBV7-9|TRBD1
CASSPGTAKIYEQYF
TGTGCCAGCAGCCCCGGGACAGCCAAGATCTACGAGCAGTACTTC
>.|TRBJ2-7|TRBV27|.
CASSLTGHGGSYEQYF
TGTGCCAGCAGTTTGACCGGACATGGGGGCTCCTACGAGCAGTACTTC
>.|TRBJ1-6|TRBV30|.
CAWSRGSDNSPLHF
TGTGCCTGGAGTAGAGGTAGTGATAATTCACCCCTCCACTTT
>.|TRBJ2-6|TRBV10-3|.
CAITYGGPGANVLTF
TGTGCCATCACTTATGGGGGTCCGGGGGCCAACGTCCTGACTTTC
>.|TRBJ2-1|TRBV2|.
CASRSIDNEQFF
TGTGCCAGCAGATCTATTGACAATGAGCAGTTCTTC
>once|TRBJ2-5|TRBV5-4|.
CASSSATVSQETQYF
TGTGCCAGCAGCTCGGCGACCGTTAGCCAAGAGACCCAGTACTTC
>.|TRBJ2-7|TRBV27|TRBD2
CASSPAAGVHEQYF
TGTGCCAGCAGTCCGGCAGCGGGAGTTCACGAGCAGTACTTC
>few|TRBJ1-2|TRBV19|.
CASSIDRGGRGYTF
TGTGCCAGTAGTATAGACAGGGGAGGTCGTGGCTACACCTTC
>.|TRBJ1-1|TRBV2|TRBD1
CASSETGVGTEAFF
TGTGCCAGCAGTGAGACAGGGGTGGGGACTGAAGCTTTCTTT
>.|TRBJ1-2|TRBV29-1|.
CSVSEDNYGYTF
TGCAGCGTTTCCGAAGATAACTATGGCTACACCTTC
>.|TRBJ2-5|TRBV18|.
CASSPTGGGRETQYF
TGTGCCAGCTCACCAACTGGGGGAGGTCGAGAGACCCAGTACTTC
>.|TRBJ2-1|TRBV11-3|TRBD1
CASSPFRGRGEQFF
TGTGCCAGCAGCCCCTTCAGGGGGCGAGGTGAGCAGTTCTTC
>.|TRBJ2-2|TRBV6-5|.
CASSYKGLTGELFF
TGTGCCAGCAGTTACAAGGGGCTTACCGGGGAGCTGTTTTTT
>.|TRBJ1-4|TRBV29-1|TRBD1
CSVALGTGEKLFF
TGCAGCGTTGCCCTTGGGACAGGGGAAAAACTGTTTTTT
>.|TRBJ2-7|TRBV1|.
CTSSQSPTRAYEQYF
TGCACCAGCAGCCAGAGCCCAACTAGAGCCTACGAGCAGTACTTC
>.|TRBJ1-3|TRBV6-5|.
CASRGERSGNTIYF
TGTGCCAGCAGAGGGGAACGCTCTGGAAACACCATATATTTT
>.|TRBJ2-7|TRBV6-5|TRBD1
CASSYSGTGWYEQYF
TGTGCCAGCAGTTACTCCGGGACAGGGTGGTACGAGCAGTACTTC
>.|TRBJ2-2|TRBV27|.
CASGTTGELFF
TGTGCCAGCGGTACCACCGGGGAGCTGTTTTTT
>.|TRBJ2-2|TRBV2|.
CASSGQGGTGELFF
TGTGCCAGCAGTGGACAGGGAGGCACCGGGGAGCTGTTTTTT
>.|TRBJ1-1|TRBV2|TRBD1
CASSDPTISSTGNTEAFF
TGTGCCAGCAGCGACCCAACCATTTCGTCGACAGGGAATACTGAAGCTTTCTTT
>once|TRBJ2-7|TRBV6-1|TRBD1
CASRTGQVVDEQYF
TGTGCCAGCAGGACGGGACAGGTCGTGGACGAGCAGTACTTC
>.|TRBJ1-5|TRBV27|.
CASSLSVGNQPQHF
TGTGCCAGCAGTTTATCCGTCGGGAATCAGCCCCAGCATTTT
>.|TRBJ2-7|TRBV28|TRBD2
CASSYGGGIEQYF
TGTGCCAGCAGTTACGGGGGGGGGATCGAGCAGTACTTC
>.|TRBJ2-7|TRBV5-1|.
CASSPGVEQYF
TGCGCCAGCAGCCCCGGAGTCGAGCAGTACTTC
>.|TRBJ1-1|TRBV5-8|TRBD1
CASSWRQGANTEAFF
TGTGCCAGCAGCTGGCGACAGGGGGCGAACACTGAAGCTTTCTTT
>.|TRBJ2-2|TRBV18|.
CASSLRPQTGELFF
TGTGCCAGCTCACTAAGGCCACAGACCGGGGAGCTGTTTTTT
>.|TRBJ2-7|TRBV13|TRBD1
CASSGRTGEQYF
TGTGCCAGCAGCGGGCGGACAGGGGAGCAGTACTTC
>medium-sized|TRBJ1-3|TRBV4-1|.
CASSQDRNSGNTIYF
TGCGCCAGCAGCCAAGATAGAAACTCTGGAAACACCATATATTTT